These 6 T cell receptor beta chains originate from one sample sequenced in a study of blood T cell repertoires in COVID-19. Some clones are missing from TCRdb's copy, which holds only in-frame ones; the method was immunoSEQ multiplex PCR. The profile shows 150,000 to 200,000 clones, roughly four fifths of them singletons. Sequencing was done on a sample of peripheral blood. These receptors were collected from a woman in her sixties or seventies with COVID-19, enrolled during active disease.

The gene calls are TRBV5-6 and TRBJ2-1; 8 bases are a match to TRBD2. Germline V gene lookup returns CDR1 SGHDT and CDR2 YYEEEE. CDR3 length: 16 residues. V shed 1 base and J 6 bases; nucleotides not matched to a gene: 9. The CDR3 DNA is TGTGCCAGCAGCTTGCGGACGCCCAGCGGGAGCAATGAGCAGTTCTTC. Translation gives CASSLRTPSGSNEQFF.

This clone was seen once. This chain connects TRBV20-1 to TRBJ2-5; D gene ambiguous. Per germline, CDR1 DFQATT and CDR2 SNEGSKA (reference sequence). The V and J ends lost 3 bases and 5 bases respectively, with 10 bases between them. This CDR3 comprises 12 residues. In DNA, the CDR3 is TGCAGTGCTAGTAACAGATGGGAGACCCAGTACTTC. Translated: CSASNRWETQYF.

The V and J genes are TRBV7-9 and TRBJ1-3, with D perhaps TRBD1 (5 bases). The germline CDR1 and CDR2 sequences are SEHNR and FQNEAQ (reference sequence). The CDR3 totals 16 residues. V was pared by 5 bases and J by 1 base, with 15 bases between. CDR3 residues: CASSPAGIQSGNTIYF. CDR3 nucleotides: TGTGCCAGCAGCCCTGCAGGGATTCAATCTGGAAACACCATATATTTT.

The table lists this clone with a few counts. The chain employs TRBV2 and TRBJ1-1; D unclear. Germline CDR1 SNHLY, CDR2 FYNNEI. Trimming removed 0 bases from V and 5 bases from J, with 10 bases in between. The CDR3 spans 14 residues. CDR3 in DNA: TGTGCCAGCAGTGAAGCGTTGAGGAGGACTGAAGCTTTCTTT. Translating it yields CASSEALRRTEAFF. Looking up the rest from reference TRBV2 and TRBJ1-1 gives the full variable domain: EPEVTQTPSHQVTQMGQEVILRCVPISNHLYFYWYRQILGQKVEFLVSFYNNEISEKSEIFDDQFSVERPDGSNFTLKIRSTKLEDSAMYFCASSEALRRTEAFFGQGTRLTVV.

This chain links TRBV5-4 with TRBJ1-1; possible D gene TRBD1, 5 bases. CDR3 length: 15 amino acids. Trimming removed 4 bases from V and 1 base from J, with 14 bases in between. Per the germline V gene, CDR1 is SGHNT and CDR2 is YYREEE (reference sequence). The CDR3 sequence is CASSLSRAGNTEAFF. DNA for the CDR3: TGTGCCAGCAGCCTGAGCAGGGCTGGGAACACTGAAGCTTTCTTT.

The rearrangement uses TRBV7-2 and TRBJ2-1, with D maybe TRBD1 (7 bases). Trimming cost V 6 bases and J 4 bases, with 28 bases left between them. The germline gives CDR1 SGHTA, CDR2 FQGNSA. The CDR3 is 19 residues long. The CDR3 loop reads CASSHPSERGREGYNEQFF. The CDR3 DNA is TGTGCCAGCAGTCATCCTAGCGAGAGGGGGCGCGAAGGGTACAATGAGCAGTTCTTC.